The 10 T cell receptor beta chains presented below share a single source sample, sequenced in a study of Ad26.COV2.S vaccination and SARS-CoV-2 variants. Documented treatment: 15 to 20 received Ad26.COV2.S at low or high dose, single or two shots; roughly five received placebo; per-sample allocation not given. Repertoires come from day 63 after the first vaccine or placebo injection. Produced via immunoSEQ multiplex PCR; TCRdb's table is partial and in-frame only. The sample has hundreds of thousands of clones, roughly nine tenths seen once. Sequencing used peripheral blood, obtained in a trial of Ad26.COV2.S vaccine versus placebo. These receptor sequences come from a person aged 18 to 59 who received the Ad26.COV2.S COVID-19 vaccine or a placebo.

This chain connects TRBV10-1 to TRBJ2-7; 7 nucleotides agree with TRBD1. The V segment lost 2 bases and the J segment 0 bases; nucleotides outside the gene matches: 7. The CDR3 contains 16 residues. Germline CDR1 is WNHNN and CDR2 is SYGVQD (reference sequence). Here the CDR3 reads CASSETTGTDSYEQYF. CDR3 bases: TGCGCCAGCAGTGAGACGACAGGGACGGACTCCTACGAGCAGTACTTC.

The V gene is TRBV4-2, the J gene TRBJ1-4; TRBD1 matches 9 bases. This CDR3 contains 16 residues. Unmatched junction bases numbered 8, after V lost 2 bases and J lost 7 bases. CDR1 and CDR2 (germline): LGHNA, YNFKEQ. DNA of the CDR3: TGTGCCAGCAGCCAATTTAATGGGACAGGGCGTGAAAAACTGTTTTTT. Its protein is CASSQFNGTGREKLFF.

The chain has TRBV19 and TRBJ1-1; a weak D match, TRBD1 (5 bases). The CDR3 loop spans 13 amino acids. Germline V CDR1 and CDR2: LNHDA, SQIVND (reference sequence). Trimming shortened V by 6 bases and J by 0 bases, and 8 bases separated the two germline ends. The CDR3 sequence is CASRQVMNTEAFF. The CDR3 region has the DNA TGTGCCAGTAGACAGGTCATGAACACTGAAGCTTTCTTT.

The chain recombines TRBV4-2 with TRBJ1-1, with a weak D call TRBD1 (5 bases). Germline assignment: CDR1 LGHNA and CDR2 YNFKEQ. Trimming took off 0 bases at V and 0 bases at J, with 11 bases between the two ends. The CDR3 extends over 16 amino acids. CDR3 coding DNA: TGTGCCAGCAGCCAAGAAAGCGGGACCGTGAACACTGAAGCTTTCTTT. Translated: CASSQESGTVNTEAFF.

The chain joins TRBV19 to TRBJ2-4, with D uncertain. The V gene lost 3 bases and the J gene lost 5 bases, with 14 bases spanning the gap. The germline CDR1 and CDR2 sequences are LNHDA and SQIVND (reference sequence). The CDR3 runs to 15 residues. CDR3 loop: CASSIRTPGENIQYF. The CDR3, as DNA: TGTGCCAGTAGTATTCGAACCCCTGGGGAAAACATTCAGTACTTC.

The V call is TRBV5-5, the J call TRBJ2-7; possible D gene TRBD1, 5 bases. V lost 4 bases and J lost 3, with 17 bases in between. The length of the CDR3 is 15 residues. Germline assignment: CDR1 SGHKS and CDR2 YYEKEE (reference sequence). CDR3 in amino acids: CASSETDRQIYEQYF. The CDR3, as DNA: TGTGCCAGCAGCGAGACCGATCGACAGATCTACGAGCAGTACTTC.

Of note for this clone: This may come from a read error, since a much larger clone is one base off. Other DNA sequences from this sample encode an identical CDR3 as well. The chain is built from TRBV3-1 (or the pseudogene TRBV3-2) and TRBJ2-7; 10 bases map to TRBD1. J gave up 3 bases and V 4 bases, and 0 bases lay outside the gene matches. CDR1 is LGHDT and CDR2 is YNNKEL in the germline V gene (reference sequence). This CDR3 spans 13 amino acids. CDR3 in amino acids: CASSRDRGYEQYF. The CDR3, as DNA: TGTGCCAGCAGCCGGGACAGGGGCTACGAGCAGTACTTC.

The V gene is TRBV10-2, the J gene TRBJ2-5; 8 positions agree with TRBD2. CDR3 size: 15 residues. V shed 3 bases and J 5 bases; nucleotides not matched to a gene: 8. Germline V gene sequence: CDR1 WSHSY, CDR2 SAAADI. CDR3 nucleotide sequence: TGCGCCAGCAGTGAAGGTCGGGGGGGCCTCGAGACCCAGTACTTC. Its protein product is CASSEGRGGLETQYF.

CDR3 in DNA: TGTGCCAGCACCAGGTCTGGGACCGCTTTATCCGGGGAGCTGTTTTTT. As protein: CASTRSGTALSGELFF. V is TRBV3-1 (or the pseudogene TRBV3-2) and J is TRBJ2-2, with D perhaps given as TRBD1 or TRBD2 (5 bases each). The CDR3 is 16 amino acids. V lost 7 bases and J lost 6, with 21 bases in between. Germline V gene data show CDR1 as LGHDT and CDR2 as YNNKEL (reference sequence).

The genes are TRBV9 and TRBJ2-3; no clear D. From germline, CDR1 is SGDLS and CDR2 YYNGEE. CDR3 size: 14 residues. Trimming removed 3 bases from V and 0 bases from J, with 8 bases in between. CDR3: CASSATPSTDTQYF. The CDR3 DNA reads TGTGCCAGCAGCGCCACACCGAGCACAGATACGCAGTATTTT. The whole variable domain, filled in from reference TRBV9 and TRBJ2-3, reads DSGVTQTPKHLITATGQRVTLRCSPRSGDLSVYWYQQSLDQGLQFLIQYYNGEERAKGNILERFSAQQFPDLHSELNLSSLELGDSALYFCASSATPSTDTQYFGPGTRLTVL.